The 5 T cell receptor beta chains given below trace back to one sample, sequenced in a study of beta chain features in type 1 diabetes listed by TCRdb under 2018. Library creation used the immunoSEQ multiplex PCR assay. All of the isolated RNA was reverse transcribed with the High Capacity cDNA Reverse Transcription Kit, so expressed TCRB transcripts were sequenced. The clones in this table, taken by TCRdb from immuneACCESS, are in-frame only. Not every clone is retained; where verified, under half of the shortfall comes from an unresolved V gene, and the cause of the rest is unknown. The table for this sample lists 250,000 to 350,000 clones; roughly 9.6% of them were counted only once. About 0.015% of the sample belongs to the ten largest clones. The material sequenced was naive CD4+ T cells from blood. The cell subset or site label of this sample denotes: true naive CD4+ T cells. All receptors derive from a woman aged 25 to 39 in good health.

This clone was seen a handful of times. V and J are TRBV18 and TRBJ1-2, with D tentatively TRBD1 (6 bases). V lost 3 bases and J lost 2, with 10 bases in between. CDR1 is KGHSH and CDR2 is LQKENI in the germline V gene. This CDR3 is built from 14 residues. In DNA form, the CDR3 reads TGTGCCAGCTCACCTCAGGGGACGAACTATGGCTACACCTTC. Protein sequence: CASSPQGTNYGYTF. The full variable domain, rest sourced from reference TRBV18 and TRBJ1-2, is NAGVMQNPRHLVRRRGQEARLRCSPMKGHSHVYWYRQLPEEGLKFMVYLQKENIIDESGMPKERFSAEFPKEGPSILRIQQVVRGDSAAYFCASSPQGTNYGYTFGSGTRLTVV.

The chain has TRBV18 and TRBJ2-1; 7 bases are a match to TRBD1. V lost 2 bases and J lost 6; bases outside the gene matches: 1. Germline CDR1 KGHSH, CDR2 LQKENI. The CDR3 has 13 residues. CDR3: CASSPGQVNEQFF. CDR3 nucleotides: TGTGCCAGCTCACCAGGACAGGTCAATGAGCAGTTCTTC.

This clone turned up a few times. The chain has TRBV18 and TRBJ1-4; D remains ambiguous. The germline V gene encodes CDR1 KGHSH and CDR2 LQKENI. The CDR3 covers 15 residues. With 0 bases removed from V and 7 bases from J, the gap between germline ends came to 12 bases. In DNA form, the CDR3 reads TGTGCCAGCTCACCACCGGGCACGGGAAGTGAAAAACTGTTTTTT. As protein: CASSPPGTGSEKLFF.

This clone was detected only a few times. J is TRBJ2-3 and V is TRBV9; possible D gene TRBD2, 6 bases. CDR1 is SGDLS, CDR2 YYNGEE, per germline. V gave up 4 bases and J gave up 2 bases, with 17 bases separating them. The CDR3 runs to 16 residues. CDR3 sequence reads: CASSLRGSGTTDTQYF. The CDR3 DNA is TGTGCCAGCAGCTTGAGGGGTAGCGGAACCACAGATACGCAGTATTTT.

This clone turned up a few times. The rearrangement uses TRBV7-3 and TRBJ2-1; 11 nucleotides match TRBD2. The germline gives CDR1 SGHTA, CDR2 FQGTGA. The CDR3 is 16 residues long. V was pared by 0 bases and J by 7 bases, with 5 bases of the junction left unmatched. CDR3 residues: CASSLTGSSGRNEQFF. The CDR3 DNA follows: TGTGCCAGCAGCTTAACGGGGTCTAGCGGGAGGAATGAGCAGTTCTTC. The whole variable domain, remainder taken from reference TRBV7-3 and TRBJ2-1, is GAGVSQTPSNKVTEKGKYVELRCDPISGHTALYWYRQSLGQGPEFLIYFQGTGAADDSGLPNDRFFAVRPEGSVSTLKIQRTERGDSAVYLCASSLTGSSGRNEQFFGPGTRLTVL.